The present TCR beta chain was sequenced within a study of regulatory T cells in long-lasting Graves disease. The study, taken as a whole, reports: Compared with new cases, persistent Graves' patients showed reduced TCR diversity.

According to the study, TCR beta libraries were built with iRepertoire HTBI primers and CDR3-region Arm-PCR. TCRdb itself ran the multiplex PCR reads through MiXCR, one entry per CDR3 protein. Found here are over 500,000 distinct CDR3 sequences, roughly 15% of them singletons; the top ten hold around 18%. Points on this clonotype: Its specificity is not known.

The CDR3 is 13 amino acids. Per germline, CDR1 MNHEY and CDR2 SMNVEV (reference sequence). Trimming removed 5 bases from V and 6 bases from J, with 11 bases in between. Time point reported: newly diagnosed GD, antithyroid drugs for less than 3 months. TCR sequences were obtained from RNA taken from PBMCs. The sample was also linked to a second study, of T cells in Graves' hyperthyroidism and ophthalmopathy.

The chain links TRBV27 to TRBJ1-5; D is ambiguous. The TCR originated in a woman aged 25 to 39 with Graves disease. The source material was peripheral blood mononuclear cells (PBMCs), sampled at new diagnosis, from a patient treated with antithyroid drugs. In DNA form, the CDR3 reads TGTGCCAGCAGTATAAGTCCGGGTCAGCCCCAGCATTTT. Translated, it gives CASSISPGQPQHF.